Below are 19 T cell receptor beta chains sequenced from a single sample in a study of CD8+CD57+ T cells in acquired aplastic anemia. The template used for profiling TCR beta VDJ and CDR3 was genomic DNA. Each CDR3 protein gets one entry after TCRdb re-called the reads with MiXCR. The table lists 160,000 or so distinct CDR3 sequences, 71% of them singletons, with about 50% in the top ten. By flow cytometry, patients selected for sequencing had shown an expansion of CD8+CD57+ cells. Specimen: sorted CD4+, CD8+, or CD8+CD57+ T cells (not recorded which) from PBMCs. These receptors all stem from a human donor with aplastic anemia.

V and J are TRBV12-3 or TRBV12-4 and TRBJ2-5; maybe TRBD1 (5 bases). The CDR3 is 14 residues long. Trimming took 5 bases from V and 5 from J, leaving 15 bases between them. Here the CDR3 reads CASSPTWGLETQYF. The CDR3 DNA reads as TGTGCCAGCAGTCCGACATGGGGCTTGGAGACCCAGTACTTC.

J is TRBJ2-7 and V is TRBV19; perhaps D is TRBD1 or TRBD2 (5 bases each). This CDR3 spans 14 amino acids. Trimming took off 4 bases at V and 2 bases at J, with 12 bases between the two ends. Germline CDR1 is LNHDA and CDR2 is SQIVND (reference sequence). Here the CDR3 reads CASSTGTVTYEQYF. DNA of the CDR3: TGTGCCAGTAGTACAGGGACCGTTACCTACGAGCAGTACTTC.

Only one count was recorded for this clonotype. J is TRBJ2-7 and V is TRBV10-1, with 9 bases aligning to TRBD1. Unmatched junction bases numbered 14, after V lost 10 bases and J lost 7 bases. This CDR3 is built from 14 residues. The V gene's germline CDR1 is WNHNN and CDR2 SYGVQD (reference sequence). CDR3 in DNA: TGCGCCATCCCGGGACAGGGTATGAGGGATGAGCAGTACTTC. Encoded protein: CAIPGQGMRDEQYF.

V usage is TRBV19 and J usage is TRBJ2-7; 10 nucleotides match TRBD1. Germline-derived CDR1 and CDR2 are LNHDA and SQIVND (reference sequence). CDR3 length: 14 residues. With V trimmed by 5 bases and J by 2 bases, 3 bases remained unmatched. This CDR3 reads CASSRQGATYEQYF. The CDR3 bases are TGTGCCAGTAGTCGACAGGGGGCCACCTACGAGCAGTACTTC.

This chain links TRBV6-4 with TRBJ2-1, with 9 bases lining up with TRBD2. Germline V lookup: CDR1 MRHNA, CDR2 SNTAGT. The CDR3 spans 16 residues. Unmatched junction bases numbered 13, after V lost 5 bases and J lost 8 bases. In DNA, the CDR3 is TGTGCCAGCAGTCGGCTAGCGGGAACCCCTTGGGATGAGCAGTTCTTC. This codes for CASSRLAGTPWDEQFF.

On this clonotype itself: Germline and junction disagree at one end, which may indicate a read error. This rearrangement joins TRBV10-3 to TRBJ2-7; D possibly corresponds to TRBD2 (6 bases). Germline lookup yields CDR1 ENHRY and CDR2 SYGVKD. This CDR3 is 16 amino acids long. In DNA form, the CDR3 reads TGTGCCGTCAGTGAGTCGGGACGGGAGAGCTCCTACGAGCAGTACTTC. It is translated as CAVSESGRESSYEQYF.

The chain is built from TRBV6-6 and TRBJ1-1; D unresolved. Germline V gives CDR1 MNHNY, CDR2 SVGAGI (reference sequence). Trimming stripped 2 bases from V and 7 bases from J, with 8 bases between. The CDR3 is 12 amino acids. The CDR3 spells CASSYPQSEAFF. CDR3 DNA: TGTGCCAGCAGTTACCCTCAAAGTGAAGCTTTCTTT.

The chain employs TRBV7-9 and TRBJ2-1; 13 nucleotides agree with TRBD2. This CDR3 is 19 amino acids long. CDR1 and CDR2 from the germline V gene are SEHNR and FQNEAQ (reference sequence). V trimming: 1 base; J trimming: 0 bases; junction bases outside the gene matches: 6. DNA for the CDR3: TGTGCCAGCAGCTTAGGACTAGCGGGGGGATCCCGCTCCTACAATGAGCAGTTCTTC. Translation: CASSLGLAGGSRSYNEQFF. The variable domain in full, completed from reference TRBV7-9 and TRBJ2-1, reads DTGVSQNPRHKITKRGQNVTFRCDPISEHNRLYWYRQTLGQGPEFLTYFQNEAQLEKSRLLSDRFSAERPKGSFSTLEIQRTEQGDSAMYLCASSLGLAGGSRSYNEQFFGPGTRLTVL.

The chain joins TRBV5-1 to TRBJ1-6, with D tentatively TRBD1 (5 bases). This CDR3 spans 14 amino acids. V lost 0 bases and J lost 5, with 6 bases in between. CDR1 and CDR2 from the germline V gene are SGHRS and YFSETQ. CDR3 region: CASSLEQDNSPLHF. Written as DNA, the CDR3 is TGCGCCAGCAGCTTGGAACAGGATAATTCACCCCTCCACTTT.

This clonotype was counted only a few times. The V and J genes are TRBV14 and TRBJ1-1; D gene uncertain. V was clipped by 4 bases and J by 5 bases, with 8 bases between them. The germline V gene encodes CDR1 SGHDN and CDR2 FVKESK. The CDR3 spans 12 residues. For the CDR3, the DNA is TGTGCCAGCAGCCCCGATGGGACTGAAGCTTTCTTT. Translating gives CASSPDGTEAFF.

This clonotype was counted only a few times. V gene TRBV20-1 combines with J gene TRBJ2-5; D not certain. The DNA end favors TRBJ2-7, so the J call may be wrong. Germline V gene lookup returns CDR1 DFQATT and CDR2 SNEGSKA (reference sequence). The CDR3 extends over 12 amino acids. The CDR3 DNA reads TGCAGTGCTAGAGACAGCTCCTACGAGCAGTACTTC. This codes for CSARDSSYEQYF.

This chain connects TRBV7-2 to TRBJ2-7; 11 bases map to TRBD2. The CDR3 spans 16 residues. V lost 5 bases and J lost 7; bases outside the gene matches: 13. Germline CDR1 SGHTA, CDR2 FQGNSA. CDR3 loop: CASSTWTSGPVGEQYF. DNA of the CDR3: TGTGCCAGCAGCACCTGGACTAGCGGGCCCGTAGGGGAGCAGTACTTC.

This chain links TRBV7-9 with TRBJ1-5; TRBD1 might be the D (6 bases). V lost 3 bases to trimming and J lost 6 bases, with 18 bases between them. Germline loops: CDR1 SEHNR, CDR2 FQNEAQ (reference sequence). The CDR3 sequence is 16 residues long. In DNA, the CDR3 is TGTGCCAGCAGCTTCGGGGCAGGGGATAATAGTCAGCCCCAGCATTTT. Protein product: CASSFGAGDNSQPQHF.

Here the CDR3 reads CSARDEGGDQETQYF. The CDR3 DNA reads TGCAGTGCTAGAGATGAAGGCGGGGACCAAGAGACCCAGTACTTC. The chain employs TRBV20-1 and TRBJ2-5; a weak D match, TRBD2 (6 bases). The CDR3 covers 15 residues. Deletions cut 0 bases from V and 0 bases from J, with 11 bases between. Germline CDR1 DFQATT, CDR2 SNEGSKA (reference sequence).

This clonotype was seen only once. The chain combines TRBV12-3 or TRBV12-4 with TRBJ2-7; the match to TRBD1 covers 7 bases. This CDR3 has 14 amino acids. Trimming at V came to 6 bases and at J to 1 base, leaving 6 bases not matched to a gene. The CDR3 loop reads CASSPGQASYEQYF. CDR3 coding DNA: TGTGCCAGCAGCCCCGGACAGGCATCCTACGAGCAGTACTTC.

Comments on this clonotype: One end of the junction varies from germline; a read error may be responsible. The CDR3 sequence is CASSRQGDQPQHF. The CDR3 DNA follows: TGTGCCAGCAGTCGGCAGGGGGATCAACCCCAGCATTTT. V usage is TRBV12-3 or TRBV12-4 and J usage is TRBJ1-5; 7 nucleotides align to TRBD1. This CDR3 contains 13 residues.

This clonotype was counted a few times. The J gene is TRBJ1-5, the V gene TRBV25-1; D might be TRBD1 (6 bases). CDR1 and CDR2 (germline): MGHDK, SYGVNS. V was pared by 3 bases and J by 9 bases, with 12 bases between. The CDR3 contains 13 residues. The CDR3 DNA follows: TGTGCCAGCAGTGAGTCAGGGGTAGGGCCCCAGCATTTT. Protein: CASSESGVGPQHF.

In its sample, this clonotype was seen a few times. This rearrangement joins TRBV29-1 to TRBJ1-2, with no clear D. The ends were cut back, 3 bases at V and 2 bases at J, with 10 bases in the middle. CDR1 SQVTM and CDR2 ANQGSEA come from the germline V gene. The CDR3 length is 13 residues. The CDR3 loop reads CSVEVYTNYGYTF. CDR3 nucleotides: TGCAGCGTTGAGGTTTATACAAACTATGGCTACACCTTC.

V gene TRBV20-1 combines with J gene TRBJ2-3; D is ambiguous. CDR1 is DFQATT and CDR2 is SNEGSKA in the germline V gene (reference sequence). CDR3 size: 16 residues. V lost 5 bases and J 1 base, leaving 19 bases between the germline ends. The CDR3: CSAQTPYSGRTDTQYF. CDR3 DNA sequence: TGCAGTGCTCAAACACCTTACAGTGGTCGCACAGATACGCAGTATTTT.